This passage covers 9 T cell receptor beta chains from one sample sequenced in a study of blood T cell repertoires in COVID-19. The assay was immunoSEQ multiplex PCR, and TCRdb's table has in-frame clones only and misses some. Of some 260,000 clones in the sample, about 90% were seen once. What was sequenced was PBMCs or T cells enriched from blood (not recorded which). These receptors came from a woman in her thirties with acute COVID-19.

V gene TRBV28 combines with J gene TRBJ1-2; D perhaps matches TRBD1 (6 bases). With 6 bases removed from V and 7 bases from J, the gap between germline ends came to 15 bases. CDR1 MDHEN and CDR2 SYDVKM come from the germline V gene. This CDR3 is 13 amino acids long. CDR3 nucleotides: TGTGCCAGCAGATTGGAGGACAGTGGTGGCTACACCTTC. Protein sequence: CASRLEDSGGYTF.

CDR3 sequence (DNA): TGTGCCAGCTCACCTCAGGGTCGGTCTGAAGCTTTCTTT. It translates to CASSPQGRSEAFF. The chain combines TRBV18 with TRBJ1-1, with a possible D match to TRBD1 (5 bases). The CDR3 contains 13 residues. Germline V gene sequence: CDR1 KGHSH, CDR2 LQKENI. Trimming stripped 3 bases from V and 6 bases from J, with 11 bases between.

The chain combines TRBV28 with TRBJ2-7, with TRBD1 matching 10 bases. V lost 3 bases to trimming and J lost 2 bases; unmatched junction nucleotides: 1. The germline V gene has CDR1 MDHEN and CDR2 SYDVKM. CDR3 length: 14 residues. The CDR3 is CASSFGTGAYEQYF. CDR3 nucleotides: TGTGCCAGCAGTTTTGGGACAGGGGCCTACGAGCAGTACTTC.

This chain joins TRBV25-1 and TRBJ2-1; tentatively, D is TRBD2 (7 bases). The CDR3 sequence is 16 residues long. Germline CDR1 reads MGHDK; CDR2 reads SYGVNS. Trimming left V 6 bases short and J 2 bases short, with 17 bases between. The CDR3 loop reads CASRNMVGGPYNEQFF. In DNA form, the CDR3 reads TGTGCCAGCAGGAATATGGTGGGGGGGCCCTACAATGAGCAGTTCTTC.

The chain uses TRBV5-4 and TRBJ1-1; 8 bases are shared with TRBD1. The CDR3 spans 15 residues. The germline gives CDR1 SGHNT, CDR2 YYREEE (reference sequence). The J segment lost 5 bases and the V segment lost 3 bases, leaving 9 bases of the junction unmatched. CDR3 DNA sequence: TGTGCCAGCAGCTCCGACAGGGGAGCGGGAACTGAAGCTTTCTTT. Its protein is CASSSDRGAGTEAFF. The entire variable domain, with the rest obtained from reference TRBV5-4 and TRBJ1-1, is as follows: ETGVTQSPTHLIKTRGQQVTLRCSSQSGHNTVSWYQQALGQGPQFIFQYYREEENGRGNFPPRFSGLQFPNYSSELNVNALELDDSALYLCASSSDRGAGTEAFFGQGTRLTVV.

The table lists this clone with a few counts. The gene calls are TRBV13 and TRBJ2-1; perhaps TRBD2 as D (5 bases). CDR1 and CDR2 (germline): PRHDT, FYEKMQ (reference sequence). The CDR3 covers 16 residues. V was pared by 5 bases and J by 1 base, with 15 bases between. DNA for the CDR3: TGTGCCAGCAGCCCACGGGATCAGGTGTCCTACAATGAGCAGTTCTTC. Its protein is CASSPRDQVSYNEQFF.

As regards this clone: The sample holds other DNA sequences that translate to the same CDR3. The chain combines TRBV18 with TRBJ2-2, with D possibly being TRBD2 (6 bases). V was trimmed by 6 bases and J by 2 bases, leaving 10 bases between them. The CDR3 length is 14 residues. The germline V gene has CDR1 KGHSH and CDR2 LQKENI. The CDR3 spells CASSPGLNTGELFF. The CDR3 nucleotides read TGTGCCAGCTCCCCGGGACTTAACACCGGGGAGCTGTTTTTT.

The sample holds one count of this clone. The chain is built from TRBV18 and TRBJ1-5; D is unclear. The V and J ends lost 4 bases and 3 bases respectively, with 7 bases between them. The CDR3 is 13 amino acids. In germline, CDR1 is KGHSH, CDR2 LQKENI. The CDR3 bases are TGTGCCAGCTCACGACAAAACAATCAGCCCCAGCATTTT. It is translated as CASSRQNNQPQHF.

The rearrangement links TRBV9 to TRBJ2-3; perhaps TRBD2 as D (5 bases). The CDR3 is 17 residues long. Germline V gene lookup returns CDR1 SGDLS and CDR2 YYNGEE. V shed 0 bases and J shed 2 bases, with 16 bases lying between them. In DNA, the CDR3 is TGTGCCAGCAGCGTAGAGCCCGTCGGTGGACTCACAGATACGCAGTATTTT. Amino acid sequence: CASSVEPVGGLTDTQYF. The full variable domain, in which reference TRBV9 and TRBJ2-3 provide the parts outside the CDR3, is DSGVTQTPKHLITATGQRVTLRCSPRSGDLSVYWYQQSLDQGLQFLIQYYNGEERAKGNILERFSAQQFPDLHSELNLSSLELGDSALYFCASSVEPVGGLTDTQYFGPGTRLTVL.